This T cell receptor (beta chain) originates from a study of blood T cell repertoires in COVID-19. Study summary: From T cells, B-cell-depleted T cells, or PBMCs came the material, which was cDNA or gDNA.

V gave up 0 bases and J gave up 4 bases, with 5 bases separating them. This CDR3 spans 13 amino acids. The germline gives CDR1 SEHNR, CDR2 FQNEAQ (reference sequence). Assay: immunoSEQ multiplex PCR; the TCRdb copy retains only in-frame clones and omits some. The sample lists fewer than 250,000 clones, 80% to 90% occurring once. This clone was recorded only once. The genes are TRBV7-9 and TRBJ2-3; possible D gene TRBD1, 5 bases. The TCR originated in an elderly woman with acute or convalescent COVID-19. Sample: peripheral blood. The CDR3 is CASSLAGADTQYF. The CDR3 nucleotides read TGTGCCAGCAGCTTAGCAGGGGCAGATACGCAGTATTTT.